This T cell receptor beta chain was found in a study of molecular identifiers for immune sequencing clone quantification. CDR1 and CDR2 (germline): LGHDT, YNNKEL (reference sequence). The CDR3 loop spans 16 amino acids. Trimming removed 3 bases from V and 7 bases from J, with 18 bases in between. Every naive CD8 library was made from between about 18,000 and 1,100,000 sorted cells with 10%, 30% or 50% RNA. The sorting of naive CD8 T cells used the CD8+CD4-CCR7+CD45RA+ phenotype. Previously reported methods and listed TCR primers produced the bulk TCR libraries. MiXCR, applied by TCRdb to the PCR reads, yields one record per CDR3 protein. The sample yields about half a million distinct CDR3 sequences, around 25% seen once.

The sequence was collected from a human donor in good health. Some libraries in this study had Jurkat cell RNA spiked in. The sequenced sample consisted of naive CD8+ T cells from blood, with Jurkat cell RNA spiked in. The subset is: FACS-sorted CD8+CD4-CCR7+CD45RA+ naive T cells. V usage is TRBV3-1 and J usage is TRBJ1-4, with D maybe TRBD1 (5 bases). In nucleotides, the CDR3 is TGTGCCAGCAGCCAGGAGGGGACGGGTCTGGCTGAAAAACTGTTTTTT. It codes for CASSQEGTGLAEKLFF.